These 19 T cell receptor beta chains originate from one sample sequenced in a study of T cell repertoires in cytomegalovirus infection. TCRdb ran MiXCR on the reads and lists one entry per CDR3 protein. Of about 570,000 distinct CDR3 sequences in the sample, almost 40% were seen once. Antigen specificity for these receptors is unknown. The material sequenced was cultured PBMCs, taken from culture after CMV antigen stimulation. These receptors came from a human donor in good health (CMV status not recorded). Some clones in this sample may be carry-over from other donors' samples.

The chain links TRBV12-3 or TRBV12-4 to TRBJ2-7; 7 nucleotides align to TRBD1. The CDR3 length is 15 residues. Trimming removed 4 bases from V and 2 bases from J; junction bases left unmatched: 8. CDR3 DNA sequence: TGTGCCAGCAGTTCCCGGACAGGAAGACCCTACGAGCAGTACTTC. Its protein product is CASSSRTGRPYEQYF.

The V and J genes are TRBV11-2 and TRBJ1-1, with D hard to call. The V end was cut by 3 bases, the J end by 1 base, with 9 bases between. CDR1 SGHAT and CDR2 FQNNGV come from the germline V gene. This CDR3 is 14 amino acids long. The CDR3 loop is CASSFGAWNTEAFF. CDR3 coding DNA: TGTGCCAGCAGCTTTGGTGCCTGGAACACTGAAGCTTTCTTT.

On this clonotype: One end of the junction is discordant with germline, which a read error may explain. The chain has TRBV6-6 and TRBJ2-5; D unclear. The CDR3 runs to 17 residues. CDR1 is MNHNY and CDR2 is SVGAGI in the germline V gene (reference sequence). The CDR3 nucleotides are TGTGACAGCAGTTACTCTGACCGACAAAAACCCCAAGAGACCCAGTACTTC. This translates into CDSSYSDRQKPQETQYF.

In its sample, this clonotype was seen a few times. The gene calls are TRBV12-3 or TRBV12-4 and TRBJ1-5, with unresolved D. The V end was cut by 1 base, the J end by 5 bases, with 12 bases between. The CDR3 sequence is 15 residues long. The CDR3 protein is CASSLDAAVDQPQHF. The CDR3 region has the DNA TGTGCCAGCAGTTTAGACGCTGCGGTAGATCAGCCCCAGCATTTT.

The J gene is TRBJ1-2, the V gene TRBV7-2, with D possibly being TRBD1 (6 bases). CDR1 and CDR2 (germline): SGHTA, FQGNSA. With 5 bases removed from V and 8 bases from J, the gap between germline ends came to 18 bases. The CDR3 is 14 amino acids. The CDR3 is CASSPRQALLGYTF. DNA of the CDR3: TGTGCCAGCAGCCCGAGACAGGCGCTCCTCGGCTACACCTTC. Full variable domain (outside the CDR3, taken from reference TRBV7-2 and TRBJ1-2): GAGVSQSPSNKVTEKGKDVELRCDPISGHTALYWYRQSLGQGLEFLIYFQGNSAPDKSGLPSDRFSAERTGGSVSTLTIQRTQQEDSAVYLCASSPRQALLGYTFGSGTRLTVV.

The table lists this clonotype with many counts. V and J are TRBV7-2 and TRBJ2-7, with 10 nucleotides matching TRBD1. The CDR3 extends over 14 amino acids. After removal of 4 bases from V and 7 bases from J, the junction contained 7 bases not matched to a gene. Looked up from germline, CDR1 is SGHTA and CDR2 is FQGNSA. The CDR3 DNA follows: TGTGCCAGCAGCTCGACAGGGGGCGGAAAGGAGCAGTACTTC. It encodes CASSSTGGGKEQYF.

This clonotype has just a few counts. The chain combines TRBV12-3 or TRBV12-4 with TRBJ2-3; D call uncertain. This CDR3 has 14 residues. Deletions cut 4 bases from V and 0 bases from J, with 8 bases between. The CDR3 DNA follows: TGTGCCAGCAGTTCCCGTGACAGCACAGATACGCAGTATTTT. It codes for CASSSRDSTDTQYF.

This clonotype came up a few times. The chain joins TRBV7-2 to TRBJ1-4, with no clear D. The V gene lost 1 base and the J gene lost 8 bases, with 8 bases spanning the gap. Germline CDR1 is SGHTA and CDR2 is FQGNSA. This CDR3 has 13 residues. The CDR3 bases are TGTGCCAGCAGCTTAGGGGTAGAAGAAAAACTGTTTTTT. Encoded protein: CASSLGVEEKLFF.

The table lists this clonotype with many counts. The gene calls are TRBV14 and TRBJ2-3, with D possibly matching TRBD2 (6 bases). Trimming left V 0 bases short and J 2 bases short, with 15 bases between. This CDR3 is built from 17 residues. From germline, CDR1 is SGHDN and CDR2 FVKESK. The CDR3 sequence: CASSQEGGTFPTDTQYF. CDR3 bases: TGTGCCAGCAGCCAAGAAGGAGGGACCTTTCCCACAGATACGCAGTATTTT. The whole variable domain, remainder taken from reference TRBV14 and TRBJ2-3, is EAGVTQFPSHSVIEKGQTVTLRCDPISGHDNLYWYRRVMGKEIKFLLHFVKESKQDESGMPNNRFLAERTGGTYSTLKVQPAELEDSGVYFCASSQEGGTFPTDTQYFGPGTRLTVL.

The chain employs TRBV6-6 and TRBJ1-6; 7 nucleotides align to TRBD1. This CDR3 spans 16 amino acids. After removal of 2 bases from V and 0 bases from J, the junction contained 1 base not matched to a gene. CDR1 is MNHNY, CDR2 SVGAGI, per germline (reference sequence). The CDR3 nucleotides read TGTGCCAGCAGTTACGCAGGGGGCTCCTATAATTCACCCCTCCACTTT. The encoded protein is CASSYAGGSYNSPLHF.

The chain recombines TRBV7-2 with TRBJ2-5; TRBD2 aligns across 11 bases. Germline values: CDR1 SGHTA, CDR2 FQGNSA. V trimming: 5 bases; J trimming: 7 bases; junction bases outside the gene matches: 15. The CDR3 runs to 17 residues. The CDR3 loop is CASSRTGTSGGGGTQYF. In DNA, the CDR3 is TGTGCCAGCAGCCGCACCGGGACTAGCGGAGGGGGGGGGACCCAGTACTTC.

The rearrangement uses TRBV6-5 and TRBJ2-3; TRBD2 matches 8 bases. The CDR3 extends over 15 amino acids. Germline V lookup: CDR1 MNHEY, CDR2 SVGAGI. J gave up 4 bases and V 2 bases, and 5 bases lay outside the gene matches. CDR3 region: CASSYGAGGSDTQYF. CDR3 nucleotides: TGTGCCAGCAGTTACGGGGCGGGAGGTTCAGATACGCAGTATTTT.

This clonotype has only a few counts. The chain joins TRBV7-2 to TRBJ1-3, with D hard to call. This CDR3 contains 19 residues. Germline V gives CDR1 SGHTA, CDR2 FQGNSA. The V end was cut by 0 bases, the J end by 5 bases, with 23 bases between. CDR3 in DNA: TGTGCCAGCAGCTTAGCGTTGAGGAGTGGGTTTTCGGGTAGAAACACCATATATTTT. This gives the protein CASSLALRSGFSGRNTIYF. Full variable domain (rest looked up from reference TRBV7-2 and TRBJ1-3): GAGVSQSPSNKVTEKGKDVELRCDPISGHTALYWYRQSLGQGLEFLIYFQGNSAPDKSGLPSDRFSAERTGGSVSTLTIQRTQQEDSAVYLCASSLALRSGFSGRNTIYFGEGSWLTVV.

This clonotype was seen at least ten times. The V and J genes are TRBV7-2 and TRBJ1-2; maybe TRBD1 (5 bases). Germline lookup yields CDR1 SGHTA and CDR2 FQGNSA. The CDR3 length is 12 residues. Trimming took off 5 bases at V and 4 bases at J, with 8 bases between the two ends. CDR3 DNA sequence: TGTGCCAGCAGCCCGGACACCTATGGCTACACCTTC. It specifies CASSPDTYGYTF.

This clonotype was observed a few times. The chain combines TRBV20-1 with TRBJ1-5, with D unresolved. Trimming stripped 3 bases from V and 9 bases from J, with 9 bases between. The CDR3 totals 11 residues. The germline V gene has CDR1 DFQATT and CDR2 SNEGSKA (reference sequence). The CDR3: CSASPTGPQHF. The CDR3 region has the DNA TGCAGTGCTAGTCCCACTGGGCCCCAGCATTTT.

This clonotype was observed a few times. The chain combines TRBV7-2 with TRBJ1-1; D remains ambiguous. The germline CDR1 and CDR2 sequences are SGHTA and FQGNSA. The CDR3 is 15 amino acids. Trimming stripped 3 bases from V and 5 bases from J, with 16 bases between. The CDR3 DNA is TGTGCCAGCAGCTTTGGGCGGGTTTCGGGTACTGAAGCTTTCTTT. It yields the protein CASSFGRVSGTEAFF.

This chain links TRBV5-4 with TRBJ2-7; 9 bases fit TRBD1. V dropped 3 bases and J dropped 2; count of bases not matched to a gene: 9. The germline gives CDR1 SGHNT, CDR2 YYREEE (reference sequence). The CDR3 consists of 16 residues. CDR3 residues: CASSSPRDREAYEQYF. CDR3 sequence (DNA): TGTGCCAGCAGCTCACCCCGGGACAGGGAGGCCTACGAGCAGTACTTC.

This clonotype was seen at least ten times. The CDR3 spells CASRSSSTDTQYF. DNA for the CDR3: TGTGCCAGCCGATCCTCTAGCACAGATACGCAGTATTTT. The V call is TRBV6-2 or TRBV6-3, the J call TRBJ2-3; no clear D gene. Trimming took off 8 bases at V and 0 bases at J, with 9 bases between the two ends. The CDR3 is 13 residues long. Looked up from germline, CDR1 is MNHEY and CDR2 is SVGEGT.

This clonotype was observed at least ten times. This chain connects TRBV7-8 to TRBJ2-7; 8 positions match TRBD2. The CDR3 runs 17 residues. With V trimmed by 1 base and J by 4 bases, 12 bases remained unmatched. Germline loops: CDR1 SGHVS, CDR2 FQNEAQ. CDR3 sequence: CASSLETGGGQEYEQYF. For the CDR3, the DNA is TGTGCCAGCAGCTTAGAAACAGGCGGGGGGCAGGAATACGAGCAGTACTTC.